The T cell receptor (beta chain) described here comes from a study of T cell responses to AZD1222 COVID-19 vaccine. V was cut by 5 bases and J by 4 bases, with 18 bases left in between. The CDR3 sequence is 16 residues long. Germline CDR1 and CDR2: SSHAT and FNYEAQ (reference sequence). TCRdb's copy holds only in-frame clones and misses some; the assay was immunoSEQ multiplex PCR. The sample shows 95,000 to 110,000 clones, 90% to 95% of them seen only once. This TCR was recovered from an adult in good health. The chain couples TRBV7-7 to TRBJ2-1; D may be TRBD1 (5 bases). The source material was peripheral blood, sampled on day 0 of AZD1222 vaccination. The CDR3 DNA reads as TGTGCCAGCAGCCCATCCGCGACAGCGTATTACAATGAGCAGTTCTTC. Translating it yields CASSPSATAYYNEQFF.